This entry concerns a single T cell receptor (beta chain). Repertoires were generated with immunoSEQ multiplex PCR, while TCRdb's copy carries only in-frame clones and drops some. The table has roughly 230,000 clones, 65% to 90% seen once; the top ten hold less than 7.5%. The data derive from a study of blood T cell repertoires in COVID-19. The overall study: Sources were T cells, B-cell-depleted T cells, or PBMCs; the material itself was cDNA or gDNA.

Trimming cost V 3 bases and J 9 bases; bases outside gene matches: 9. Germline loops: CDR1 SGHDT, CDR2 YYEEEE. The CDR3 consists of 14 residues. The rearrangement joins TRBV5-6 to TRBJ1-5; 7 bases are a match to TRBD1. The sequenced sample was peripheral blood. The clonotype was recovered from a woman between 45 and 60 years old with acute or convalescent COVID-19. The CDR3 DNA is TGTGCCAGCAGCTACCGACAGGGCCTATGGCCCCAGCATTTT. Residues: CASSYRQGLWPQHF.